These 30 T cell receptor beta chains were all obtained from the same sample, sequenced in a study of blood T cells in healthy people across ages. It was with a sample-barcoded 5' primer and a J-beta primer mix that a second PCR of about 6 to 12 cycles was run. TCRdb called the 5' RACE reads again in MiXCR, with one record for every CDR3 protein. The data show 1.5 million to 2 million distinct CDR3 sequences, under 30% seen once. The sample consisted of blood. The receptors were sampled from a woman under 40 in good health.

In this sample, this clonotype turned up a few times. The J gene is TRBJ1-2, the V gene TRBV20-1; D may be TRBD1 (5 bases). Trimming left V 6 bases short and J 4 bases short, with 21 bases between. CDR3 size: 15 residues. Germline V gene data show CDR1 as DFQATT and CDR2 as SNEGSKA (reference sequence). CDR3 residues: CSALIFRDWAYGYTF. CDR3 DNA sequence: TGCAGTGCCCTGATATTCAGGGACTGGGCCTATGGCTACACCTTC.

This chain uses TRBV29-1 with TRBJ2-7, with D perhaps TRBD1 (6 bases). V was clipped by 7 bases and J by 0 bases, with 10 bases between them. This CDR3 is 12 amino acids long. The germline V gene encodes CDR1 SQVTM and CDR2 ANQGSEA. CDR3 amino acids: CSAGHVSYEQYF. CDR3 coding DNA: TGCAGCGCGGGACACGTCTCCTACGAGCAGTACTTC.

CDR3 sequence: CSAASDQGSPLHF. The CDR3 bases are TGCAGTGCTGCTAGCGACCAGGGTTCACCCCTCCACTTT. The V gene is TRBV20-1, the J gene TRBJ1-6; D is perhaps TRBD1 (5 bases). The CDR3 covers 13 residues. Germline V gene lookup returns CDR1 DFQATT and CDR2 SNEGSKA (reference sequence). Trimming took off 5 bases at V and 9 bases at J, with 14 bases between the two ends.

The V and J genes are TRBV20-1 and TRBJ2-3, with 12 bases that match TRBD2. Germline CDR1 and CDR2: DFQATT and SNEGSKA (reference sequence). V shed 5 bases, J shed 8 bases, and the junction held 20 bases outside the gene matches. There are 18 residues in the CDR3. The CDR3 nucleotides are TGCAGTGCTGGGGTTGGTGCCCTAGCGGGGGGGCCTCAAGGTACGCAGTATTTT. Amino acids: CSAGVGALAGGPQGTQYF.

The genes are TRBV5-6 and TRBJ1-4; D remains unclear. The V gene lost 4 bases and the J gene lost 10 bases, with 17 bases spanning the gap. The CDR3 is 14 amino acids. Per germline, CDR1 SGHDT and CDR2 YYEEEE. The CDR3 protein is CASSVAVEPGKLFF. As DNA, the CDR3 is TGTGCCAGCAGCGTGGCGGTCGAGCCTGGAAAACTGTTTTTT.

There are a few counts of this clonotype. V usage is TRBV5-4 and J usage is TRBJ2-7; 9 bases agree with TRBD1. The CDR3 covers 16 residues. The ends lost 2 bases at V and 0 bases at J; junction bases unmatched: 6. Germline V gene sequence: CDR1 SGHNT, CDR2 YYREEE (reference sequence). The CDR3 reads CASSFRKTGGSYEQYF. CDR3 bases: TGTGCCAGCAGCTTCCGAAAGACAGGGGGCTCCTACGAGCAGTACTTC.

This clonotype was detected a few times. Mismatch with germline at one junction end may stem from a read error. The V call is TRBV20-1, the J call TRBJ1-5; tentative D call: TRBD1 (5 bases). This CDR3 spans 16 amino acids. Germline V gene data show CDR1 as DFQATT and CDR2 as SNEGSKA (reference sequence). CDR3 sequence: CSARGGEGASNQPLHF. CDR3 in DNA: TGCAGTGCTAGAGGCGGCGAAGGGGCCAGCAATCAGCCCCTGCATTTT.

This clonotype was picked up many times. The J gene is TRBJ2-1, the V gene TRBV7-2, with 10 bases fitting TRBD2. This CDR3 is 16 amino acids long. J gave up 9 bases and V 5 bases, and 13 bases lay outside the gene matches. The germline V gene encodes CDR1 SGHTA and CDR2 FQGNSA. CDR3: CASSVVGSGRYGEQFF. The CDR3 nucleotides read TGTGCCAGCAGCGTCGTTGGTAGCGGGAGGTATGGTGAGCAGTTCTTC.

The V call is TRBV28, the J call TRBJ2-7; no definite D call. CDR1 and CDR2 (germline): MDHEN, SYDVKM. The length of the CDR3 is 17 residues. V lost 5 bases and J lost 3, with 23 bases in between. CDR3: CASSPTDRATVFYEQYF. The CDR3 region has the DNA TGTGCCAGCAGTCCCACCGATCGTGCTACGGTTTTCTACGAGCAGTACTTC.

V usage is TRBV30 and J usage is TRBJ1-5; no clear D gene. The CDR3 has 12 amino acids. CDR1 is GTSNPN, CDR2 SVGIG, per germline (reference sequence). V lost 7 bases and J lost 4, with 11 bases in between. The CDR3 loop is CAYRLGNQPQHF. CDR3 nucleotides: TGTGCCTACAGATTAGGGAATCAGCCCCAGCATTTT.

V is TRBV20-1 and J is TRBJ1-1; D might be TRBD1 (5 bases). This CDR3 has 12 residues. Per the germline V gene, CDR1 is DFQATT and CDR2 is SNEGSKA (reference sequence). V lost 6 bases and J 5 bases, leaving 13 bases between the germline ends. CDR3 sequence reads: CSAPIQETEAFF. In DNA, the CDR3 is TGCAGTGCCCCCATACAGGAAACTGAAGCTTTCTTT.

The genes are TRBV6-2 or TRBV6-3 and TRBJ2-7; 7 bases fit TRBD1. V trimming: 6 bases; J trimming: 3 bases; junction bases outside the gene matches: 8. Germline V gene lookup returns CDR1 MNHEY and CDR2 SVGEGT. The CDR3 consists of 14 residues. Here the CDR3 reads CASRHTGASYEQYF. The CDR3 DNA sequence: TGTGCCAGCAGACACACAGGGGCCAGCTACGAGCAGTACTTC.

This clonotype was detected ten times or more. The rearrangement joins TRBV4-1 to TRBJ2-7; 7 bases align to TRBD2. Germline CDR1 MGHRA, CDR2 YSYEKL. V lost 0 bases and J lost 6; bases outside the gene matches: 8. This CDR3 contains 15 residues. CDR3 region: CASSQDRGDFLEQYF. The CDR3 DNA sequence: TGCGCCAGCAGCCAAGATCGGGGGGACTTTCTCGAGCAGTACTTC.

In this sample, this clonotype turned up many times. The V gene is TRBV7-2, the J gene TRBJ2-7; 11 bases agree with TRBD2. The CDR3 consists of 16 residues. Germline V gives CDR1 SGHTA, CDR2 FQGNSA. V shed 4 bases, J shed 1 base, and the junction held 6 bases outside the gene matches. CDR3 amino acids: CASSSWLAGGSYEQYF. As DNA, the CDR3 is TGTGCCAGCAGCTCTTGGCTAGCGGGGGGATCCTACGAGCAGTACTTC.

J is TRBJ2-5 and V is TRBV21-1; TRBD2, the D gene given by the table, was not confirmed from the DNA. TRBV21-1 has pseudogene status. The CDR3 has 16 amino acids. DNA of the CDR3: TGTGCCAGCAGCCAGGCGGAAGCGGGGGTTTTGGAGACCCAGTACTTC. As protein: CASSQAEAGVLETQYF.

This clonotype has only a few counts. The rearrangement joins TRBV15 to TRBJ2-3; D is possibly TRBD2 (6 bases). Between the trimmed V and J ends, which lost 4 bases and 6 bases, there was a span of 17 bases. CDR1 is LNHNV, CDR2 YYDKDF, per germline (reference sequence). The CDR3 is 15 amino acids. The CDR3 nucleotides read TGTGCCACCAGCACGGGGGAACTACGAGGGGATACGCAGTATTTT. It is translated as CATSTGELRGDTQYF.

Here the CDR3 DNA reads TGTGCCAGCAGCGTTGATGAGGGAGTAAATGAGCAGTTCTTC. It yields the protein CASSVDEGVNEQFF. J is TRBJ2-1 and V is TRBV9; possibly TRBD2 for D (5 bases). The CDR3 consists of 14 residues. Trimming stripped 2 bases from V and 7 bases from J, with 13 bases between. CDR1 and CDR2 (germline): SGDLS, YYNGEE.

This clonotype was picked up many times. The chain recombines TRBV6-5 with TRBJ2-7; D gene uncertain. Per germline, CDR1 MNHEY and CDR2 SVGAGI. This CDR3 contains 15 residues. Trimming took 0 bases from V and 3 from J, leaving 12 bases between them. The CDR3 DNA reads as TGTGCCAGCAGTTACTCCTTCGGCAGAGACTACGAGCAGTACTTC. The encoded protein is CASSYSFGRDYEQYF.

This clonotype was recorded many times. One end of the junction varies from germline; a read error may be responsible. This chain links TRBV2 with TRBJ2-1; 10 bases match TRBD2. The CDR3 extends over 15 amino acids. The V gene's germline CDR1 is SNHLY and CDR2 FYNNEI. CDR3 sequence reads: CASREAGGPWDEQFF. DNA of the CDR3: TGTGCCAGCAGGGAAGCGGGAGGGCCGTGGGATGAGCAGTTCTTC.

The table lists this clonotype with many counts. J is TRBJ2-7 and V is TRBV7-2; 11 bases fit TRBD2. Germline CDR1 is SGHTA and CDR2 is FQGNSA. CDR3 length equals 14 residues. V lost 0 bases and J lost 6; bases outside the gene matches: 1. The CDR3 spells CASSLALAGGEQYF. The CDR3 DNA is TGTGCCAGCAGCTTAGCTCTAGCGGGAGGCGAGCAGTACTTC. The full variable domain, its missing parts supplied by reference TRBV7-2 and TRBJ2-7, is GAGVSQSPSNKVTEKGKDVELRCDPISGHTALYWYRQSLGQGLEFLIYFQGNSAPDKSGLPSDRFSAERTGGSVSTLTIQRTQQEDSAVYLCASSLALAGGEQYFGPGTRLTVT.

Comment on this clonotype: Compared with germline, one end of the junction differs, possibly owing to a read error. The chain joins TRBV27 to TRBJ2-1; 7 bases line up with TRBD1. The CDR3 has 15 residues. Germline CDR1 and CDR2: MNHEY and SMNVEV (reference sequence). In DNA form, the CDR3 reads TGTGCCAGCAGTTTACTAGGACAGGCAGTTCCTGAGCAGTTATTC. It translates to CASSLLGQAVPEQLF.

CDR3: CASSFSGPVYEQYF. In nucleotides, the CDR3 is TGTGCCAGCAGCTTTAGTGGGCCAGTCTACGAGCAGTACTTC. The V gene is TRBV7-2, the J gene TRBJ2-7; D unclear. V dropped 3 bases and J dropped 3 bases, with 12 bases sitting between them. Germline V CDR1 and CDR2: SGHTA, FQGNSA. The CDR3 sequence is 14 residues long.

This rearrangement joins TRBV20-1 to TRBJ1-1; D remains ambiguous. Trimming cost V 6 bases and J 5 bases, with 13 bases left between them. The CDR3 is 12 residues long. In germline, CDR1 is DFQATT, CDR2 SNEGSKA (reference sequence). In DNA form, the CDR3 reads TGCAGTGCGCCGCTCGCGGGAACTGAAGCTTTCTTT. Residues: CSAPLAGTEAFF.

Points on this clonotype: A much larger clone differs from this one at a single base, so this may be a read error. This chain uses TRBV20-1 with TRBJ2-7, with 9 bases lining up with TRBD1. This CDR3 has 15 residues. Germline V lookup: CDR1 DFQATT, CDR2 SNEGSKA (reference sequence). This chain's CDR3 is CGASEGGTGNYEQYF. The CDR3 coding sequence is TGCGGTGCTAGTGAAGGGGGGACAGGGAACTACGAGCAGTACTTC.

The V gene is TRBV7-9, the J gene TRBJ1-2; maybe TRBD1 (6 bases). With 1 base removed from V and 7 bases from J, the gap between germline ends came to 16 bases. CDR3 length equals 15 residues. Germline CDR1 is SEHNR and CDR2 is FQNEAQ (reference sequence). The CDR3 here is CASSLEGGQGSGYTF. In DNA, the CDR3 is TGTGCCAGCAGCTTAGAGGGAGGCCAGGGGAGTGGCTACACCTTC. Using reference TRBV7-9 and TRBJ1-2 for the parts outside the CDR3, the full variable domain is DTGVSQNPRHKITKRGQNVTFRCDPISEHNRLYWYRQTLGQGPEFLTYFQNEAQLEKSRLLSDRFSAERPKGSFSTLEIQRTEQGDSAMYLCASSLEGGQGSGYTFGSGTRLTVV.

The chain joins TRBV20-1 to TRBJ1-2; D may be TRBD1 (6 bases). This CDR3 has 14 residues. The germline CDR1 and CDR2 sequences are DFQATT and SNEGSKA (reference sequence). The V and J ends lost 1 base and 3 bases respectively, with 12 bases between them. The CDR3 DNA reads as TGCAGTGCTAGAGTTGCCAGGGGTTACTATGGCTACACCTTC. This sequence encodes CSARVARGYYGYTF.

This clonotype was observed a handful of times. This chain uses TRBV25-1 with TRBJ2-7; 7 bases are shared with TRBD2. CDR1 and CDR2 (germline): MGHDK, SYGVNS. V gave up 3 bases and J gave up 6 bases; unmatched junction bases: 5. There are 13 residues in the CDR3. The CDR3 DNA is TGTGCCAGCAGTGATTACGGGAGGCGCGAGCAGTACTTC. Protein sequence: CASSDYGRREQYF.

This clonotype was seen a few times. The chain uses TRBV10-3 and TRBJ1-1; D uncertain. There are 14 residues in the CDR3. V lost 0 bases and J lost 1, with 6 bases in between. Germline CDR1 is ENHRY and CDR2 is SYGVKD. CDR3 region: CAISESPQNTEAFF. The CDR3 nucleotides read TGTGCCATCAGTGAGTCACCCCAGAACACTGAAGCTTTCTTT.

This chain uses TRBV5-1 with TRBJ2-7; D possibly uses TRBD1 or TRBD2 (5 bases each). CDR1 SGHRS and CDR2 YFSETQ come from the germline V gene. V lost 4 bases to trimming and J lost 7 bases, with 15 bases between them. CDR3 size: 13 residues. Written as DNA, the CDR3 is TGCGCCAGCAGCACCGGGACCCAGCAAGAGCAGTACTTC. As protein: CASSTGTQQEQYF.

Regarding this clonotype: A much larger clone sits a single nucleotide away, making a read error possible. The V gene is TRBV29-1, the J gene TRBJ2-3; no clear D. The germline V gene encodes CDR1 SQVTM and CDR2 ANQGSEA. The CDR3 consists of 15 residues. The V gene lost 0 bases and the J gene lost 3 bases, with 13 bases spanning the gap. CDR3 amino acids: CSVEERQETTDTQYF. CDR3 nucleotide sequence: TGCAGCGTTGAAGAGCGCCAGGAGACAACAGATACGCAGTATTTT.